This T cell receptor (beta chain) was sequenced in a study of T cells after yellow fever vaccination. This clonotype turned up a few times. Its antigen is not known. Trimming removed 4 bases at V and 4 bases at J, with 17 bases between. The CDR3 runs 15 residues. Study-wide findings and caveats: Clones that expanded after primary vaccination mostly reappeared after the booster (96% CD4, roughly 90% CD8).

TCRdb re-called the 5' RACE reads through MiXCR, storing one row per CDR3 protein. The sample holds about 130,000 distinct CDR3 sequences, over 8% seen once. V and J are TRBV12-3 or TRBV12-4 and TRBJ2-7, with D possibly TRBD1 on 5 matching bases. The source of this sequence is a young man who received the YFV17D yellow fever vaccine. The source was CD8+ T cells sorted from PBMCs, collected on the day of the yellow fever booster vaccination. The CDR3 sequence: CASSSPGHTRYEQYF. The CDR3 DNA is TGTGCCAGCAGTTCCCCCGGACATACTCGTTACGAGCAGTACTTC.